Each of the 29 T cell receptor beta chains below was sequenced from the same sample in a study of STAT5B mutations in CD4+ large granular lymphocyte leukemia. Produced via immunoSEQ multiplex PCR; TCRdb's table is partial and in-frame only. The sample yields tens of thousands of clones, around 74% seen once. Sequencing used CD4+ T cells from blood buffy coats. Source of these receptors: a human donor in good health.

The genes are TRBV7-2 and TRBJ2-7, with D unclear. Trimming removed 6 bases from V and 5 bases from J, with 14 bases in between. CDR3 size: 13 residues. In germline, CDR1 is SGHTA, CDR2 FQGNSA. Written as DNA, the CDR3 is TGTGCCAGCAGTTCAGCCGGCAGCCACGAGCAGTACTTC. Encoded protein: CASSSAGSHEQYF.

This chain uses TRBV7-8 with TRBJ1-4; D may be TRBD1 (5 bases). Trimming took off 0 bases at V and 0 bases at J, with 11 bases between the two ends. CDR1 SGHVS and CDR2 FQNEAQ come from the germline V gene. CDR3 size: 17 residues. The CDR3 sequence is CASSLAWTPATNEKLFF. The DNA for the CDR3 is TGTGCCAGCAGCTTAGCCTGGACACCGGCAACTAATGAAAAACTGTTTTTT.

The rearrangement joins TRBV5-1 to TRBJ2-5; no reliable D call. The V gene's germline CDR1 is SGHRS and CDR2 YFSETQ. V lost 4 bases and J lost 3, with 4 bases in between. The CDR3 has 11 amino acids. CDR3 residues: CASSAKETQYF. CDR3 DNA sequence: TGCGCCAGCAGCGCTAAAGAGACCCAGTACTTC.

The chain's CDR3 is CASGDHRGGYTF. The CDR3 bases are TGTGCCAGCGGGGATCATAGAGGTGGCTACACCTTC. The rearrangement uses TRBV6-1 and TRBJ1-2; D is ambiguous. The length of the CDR3 is 12 residues. V was clipped by 8 bases and J by 7 bases, with 14 bases between them. The germline CDR1 and CDR2 sequences are MNHNS and SASEGT.

This clone is a singleton in its sample. The chain couples TRBV7-6 to TRBJ2-7, with 8 bases matching TRBD1. The V segment lost 4 bases and the J segment 0 bases; nucleotides outside the gene matches: 8. The CDR3 loop spans 16 amino acids. CDR1 SGHVS and CDR2 FNYEAQ come from the germline V gene. CDR3 sequence reads: CASSSQSGGLSYEQYF. DNA for the CDR3: TGTGCCAGCAGCTCCCAATCAGGGGGCCTCTCCTACGAGCAGTACTTC.

This clone showed up just a few times. The rearrangement uses TRBV7-9 and TRBJ1-1; D not resolved. Between the trimmed V and J ends, which lost 2 bases and 0 bases, there was a span of 16 bases. The CDR3 covers 17 residues. Germline loops: CDR1 SEHNR, CDR2 FQNEAQ (reference sequence). The CDR3 loop reads CASSLNGVGIMNTEAFF. The CDR3 coding sequence is TGTGCCAGCAGCTTAAACGGGGTCGGTATCATGAACACTGAAGCTTTCTTT.

Here the CDR3 DNA reads TGTGCCAGCAGCCCCGCGGGTTTGGCTGAAGCTTTCTTT. It yields the protein CASSPAGLAEAFF. V and J are TRBV7-6 and TRBJ1-1; D remains unclear. From germline, CDR1 is SGHVS and CDR2 FNYEAQ. V shed 5 bases and J shed 6 bases, with 13 bases lying between them. CDR3 length equals 13 residues. Looking up the rest from reference TRBV7-6 and TRBJ1-1 gives the full variable domain: GAGVSQSPRYKVTKRGQDVALRCDPISGHVSLYWYRQALGQGPEFLTYFNYEAQQDKSGLPNDRFSAERPEGSISTLTIQRTEQRDSAMYRCASSPAGLAEAFFGQGTRLTVV.

This clone came up a few times. The V gene is TRBV5-1, the J gene TRBJ1-2; the match to TRBD1 covers 8 bases. V gave up 4 bases and J gave up 4 bases; unmatched junction bases: 3. Germline V gene lookup returns CDR1 SGHRS and CDR2 YFSETQ. This CDR3 is 13 amino acids long. DNA for the CDR3: TGCGCCAGCAGCGATGGACAGGGCTATGGCTACACCTTC. Amino acids: CASSDGQGYGYTF.

This CDR3 reads CASNFRGRDTEAFF. Here the CDR3 DNA reads TGTGCCAGCAACTTTAGGGGCAGGGACACTGAAGCTTTCTTT. The chain uses TRBV7-2 and TRBJ1-1; tentatively, D is TRBD1 (5 bases). There are 14 residues in the CDR3. The germline CDR1 and CDR2 sequences are SGHTA and FQGNSA. V was shortened by 7 bases and J by 3 bases, with 15 bases between the two germline ends.

The chain links TRBV5-4 to TRBJ2-5, with D uncertain. The V gene's germline CDR1 is SGHNT and CDR2 YYREEE (reference sequence). This CDR3 region has 14 residues. V gave up 4 bases and J gave up 1 base, with 11 bases separating them. The CDR3 spells CASSPSAAQETQYF. The CDR3 nucleotides are TGTGCCAGCAGCCCTTCCGCGGCCCAAGAGACCCAGTACTTC.

This sequence joins TRBV19 and TRBJ1-1, with D hard to call. V lost 7 bases and J 4 bases, leaving 19 bases between the germline ends. The germline gives CDR1 LNHDA, CDR2 SQIVND (reference sequence). The CDR3 extends over 15 amino acids. This CDR3 is CASTQFGIRSTEAFF. DNA of the CDR3: TGTGCCAGTACCCAATTCGGCATAAGGAGCACTGAAGCTTTCTTT.

The rearrangement uses TRBV10-1 and TRBJ2-1; 9 positions match TRBD2. V lost 2 bases and J lost 4; bases outside the gene matches: 3. Germline V gene lookup returns CDR1 WNHNN and CDR2 SYGVQD (reference sequence). The CDR3 contains 15 residues. The CDR3 reads CASSEQAGGYNEQFF. CDR3 DNA sequence: TGCGCCAGCAGTGAGCAGGCGGGGGGGTACAATGAGCAGTTCTTC.

J is TRBJ2-3 and V is TRBV5-1; 7 bases fit TRBD2. The germline gives CDR1 SGHRS, CDR2 YFSETQ. The CDR3 sequence is 15 residues long. The J segment lost 3 bases and the V segment lost 2 bases, leaving 6 bases of the junction unmatched. The CDR3 loop is CASSFAGVGTDTQYF. The DNA for the CDR3 is TGCGCCAGCAGCTTTGCGGGAGTGGGTACAGATACGCAGTATTTT.

This chain connects TRBV5-8 to TRBJ2-3; D could derive from TRBD1 or TRBD2 (5 bases each). CDR1 is SGHTS, CDR2 YDEGEE, per germline. V gave up 4 bases and J gave up 0 bases, with 15 bases separating them. The CDR3 totals 16 residues. CDR3 DNA sequence: TGTGCCAGCAGCGGGGGATTAACAGGCAGCACAGATACGCAGTATTTT. Amino acid sequence: CASSGGLTGSTDTQYF.

J is TRBJ1-2 and V is TRBV30, with TRBD1 as a possible D gene (5 bases). The CDR3 covers 15 residues. Trimming removed 0 bases from V and 6 bases from J, with 17 bases in between. The germline V gene encodes CDR1 GTSNPN and CDR2 SVGIG (reference sequence). The DNA for the CDR3 is TGTGCCTGGAGTGTACGAGGGGCGGGTTTTCATGGCTACACCTTC. Translating it yields CAWSVRGAGFHGYTF.

The table lists this clone with a few counts. The V call is TRBV19, the J call TRBJ2-3, with TRBD1 identical over 9 bases. This CDR3 contains 14 residues. Germline V gives CDR1 LNHDA, CDR2 SQIVND (reference sequence). V gave up 5 bases and J gave up 2 bases; unmatched junction bases: 2. The CDR3 is CASSWDRATDTQYF. The CDR3 region has the DNA TGTGCCAGTAGTTGGGACAGGGCCACAGATACGCAGTATTTT.

The genes are TRBV15 and TRBJ1-2; D not certain. V dropped 0 bases and J dropped 7 bases, with 12 bases sitting between them. Germline V gene lookup returns CDR1 LNHNV and CDR2 YYDKDF (reference sequence). The CDR3 loop spans 14 amino acids. The DNA for the CDR3 is TGTGCCACCAGCAGAGATCCACGGGGATTTGGCTACACCTTC. It encodes CATSRDPRGFGYTF.

The chain has TRBV5-4 and TRBJ1-1; possible D gene TRBD1, 5 bases. CDR1 is SGHNT, CDR2 YYREEE, per germline (reference sequence). The CDR3 spans 19 residues. V dropped 0 bases and J dropped 6 bases, with 27 bases sitting between them. CDR3 in DNA: TGTGCCAGCAGCTTGGCTGGTCCGGGACCTTCGAGGGGAATGGCTGAAGCTTTCTTT. As protein: CASSLAGPGPSRGMAEAFF. Complete variable domain (other parts from reference TRBV5-4 and TRBJ1-1): ETGVTQSPTHLIKTRGQQVTLRCSSQSGHNTVSWYQQALGQGPQFIFQYYREEENGRGNFPPRFSGLQFPNYSSELNVNALELDDSALYLCASSLAGPGPSRGMAEAFFGQGTRLTVV.

The V and J genes are TRBV29-1 and TRBJ2-5; D possibly uses TRBD1 or TRBD2 (6 bases each). The germline CDR1 and CDR2 sequences are SQVTM and ANQGSEA. The V end lost 4 bases, the J end lost 5 bases, and 17 bases lay between the germline ends. The CDR3 covers 14 residues. CDR3 bases: TGCAGCGTTGGGCCTTTGGGGGGCCGGGAGACCCAGTACTTC. The encoded protein is CSVGPLGGRETQYF.

The sample holds a few counts of this clone. V is TRBV21-1 and J is TRBJ2-7; TRBD2 was called by the table and not checked on the DNA. TRBV21-1 is marked as a pseudogene. CDR3 length: 14 amino acids. The CDR3 reads CASSKAGEAYEQYF. The CDR3 nucleotides are TGTGCCAGCAGCAAAGCTGGAGAGGCCTACGAGCAGTACTTC.

The gene calls are TRBV6-5 and TRBJ1-6; possible D gene TRBD1, 6 bases. CDR1 is MNHEY, CDR2 SVGAGI, per germline. This CDR3 spans 14 amino acids. V gave up 4 bases and J gave up 5 bases, with 9 bases separating them. CDR3 loop: CASSSGQHNSPLHF. The CDR3 DNA is TGTGCCAGCAGTTCCGGACAGCATAATTCACCCCTCCACTTT.

The chain employs TRBV7-9 and TRBJ1-1; TRBD1 agrees at 9 bases. The V and J ends lost 5 bases and 4 bases, in that order; junction bases with no gene match: 8. Looked up from germline, CDR1 is SEHNR and CDR2 is FQNEAQ (reference sequence). The CDR3 covers 15 residues. CDR3 residues: CASSPTGGSVTEAFF. CDR3 coding DNA: TGTGCCAGCAGCCCGACAGGGGGATCTGTCACTGAAGCTTTCTTT.

This clone appeared once. The chain is built from TRBV6-5 and TRBJ1-4, with D maybe TRBD1 (5 bases). Trimming took 6 bases from V and 4 from J, leaving 15 bases between them. This CDR3 is 15 amino acids long. Germline V gene sequence: CDR1 MNHEY, CDR2 SVGAGI. CDR3 sequence: CASRGTDGGNEKLFF. The CDR3 region has the DNA TGTGCCAGCAGGGGGACCGATGGTGGTAATGAAAAACTGTTTTTT.

This clone was seen a few times. This chain uses TRBV7-2 with TRBJ1-2, with a possible D match to TRBD1 (5 bases). With 6 bases removed from V and 7 bases from J, the gap between germline ends came to 15 bases. Germline V gene lookup returns CDR1 SGHTA and CDR2 FQGNSA. The CDR3 runs 13 residues. CDR3: CASRFTGAGGYTF. In DNA, the CDR3 is TGTGCCAGCAGGTTTACAGGAGCCGGTGGCTACACCTTC.

Details on this clone: Germline is not matched at one junction end, which may reflect a read error. The genes are TRBV27 and TRBJ2-2; the D is unclear. Germline V CDR1 and CDR2: MNHEY, SMNVEV (reference sequence). The CDR3 loop spans 13 amino acids. CDR3 in DNA: TGTGCCAGCAGTCTATCGAACACCGGGGAGCTGTTTTTT. Translating gives CASSLSNTGELFF.

The chain carries TRBV5-8 and TRBJ2-7, with 10 nucleotides matching TRBD2. This CDR3 contains 14 residues. V trimming: 4 bases; J trimming: 5 bases; junction bases outside the gene matches: 6. Per the germline V gene, CDR1 is SGHTS and CDR2 is YDEGEE. The CDR3 protein is CASSRTGTSDEQYF. The CDR3 DNA sequence: TGTGCCAGCAGCCGGACCGGGACTAGCGACGAGCAGTACTTC.

This clone was counted a few times. The rearrangement uses TRBV2 and TRBJ1-1; D perhaps matches TRBD1 (5 bases). The V gene lost 3 bases and the J gene lost 4 bases, with 12 bases spanning the gap. The CDR3 has 14 residues. The germline V gene encodes CDR1 SNHLY and CDR2 FYNNEI. The CDR3 DNA sequence: TGTGCCAGCAGTGATAGGGGTGGAGGCACTGAAGCTTTCTTT. This codes for CASSDRGGGTEAFF. The entire variable domain, with the rest obtained from reference TRBV2 and TRBJ1-1, is as follows: EPEVTQTPSHQVTQMGQEVILRCVPISNHLYFYWYRQILGQKVEFLVSFYNNEISEKSEIFDDQFSVERPDGSNFTLKIRSTKLEDSAMYFCASSDRGGGTEAFFGQGTRLTVV.

The chain combines TRBV5-5 with TRBJ2-7; the D is unclear. This CDR3 is 16 amino acids long. The V end lost 2 bases, the J end lost 1 base, and 16 bases lay between the germline ends. Germline values: CDR1 SGHKS, CDR2 YYEKEE (reference sequence). Here the CDR3 reads CASSFLSALGSYEQYF. The CDR3 nucleotides are TGTGCCAGCAGCTTCCTGTCGGCACTGGGGTCCTACGAGCAGTACTTC.

The gene calls are TRBV29-1 and TRBJ1-1, with 7 bases identical to TRBD1. CDR1 is SQVTM and CDR2 is ANQGSEA in the germline V gene. This CDR3 spans 12 amino acids. With V trimmed by 5 bases and J by 1 base, 1 base remained unmatched. CDR3 coding DNA: TGCAGCGTTCACAGGGGGAACACTGAAGCTTTCTTT. It encodes CSVHRGNTEAFF.